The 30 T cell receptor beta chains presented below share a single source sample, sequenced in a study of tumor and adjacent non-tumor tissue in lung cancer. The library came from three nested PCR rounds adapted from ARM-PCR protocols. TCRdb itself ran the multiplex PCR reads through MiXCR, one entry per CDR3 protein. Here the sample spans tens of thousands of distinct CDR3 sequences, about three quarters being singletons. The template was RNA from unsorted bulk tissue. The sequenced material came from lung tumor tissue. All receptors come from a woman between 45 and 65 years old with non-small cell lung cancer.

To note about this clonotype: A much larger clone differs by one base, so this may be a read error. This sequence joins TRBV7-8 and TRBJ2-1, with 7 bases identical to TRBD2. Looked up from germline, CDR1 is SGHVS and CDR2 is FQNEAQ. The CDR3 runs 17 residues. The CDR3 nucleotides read TGTGGCAGCAGCAAATCGATAGCGGGCCTCTCCTACAATGAGCAGTTCTTC. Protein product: CGSSKSIAGLSYNEQFF.

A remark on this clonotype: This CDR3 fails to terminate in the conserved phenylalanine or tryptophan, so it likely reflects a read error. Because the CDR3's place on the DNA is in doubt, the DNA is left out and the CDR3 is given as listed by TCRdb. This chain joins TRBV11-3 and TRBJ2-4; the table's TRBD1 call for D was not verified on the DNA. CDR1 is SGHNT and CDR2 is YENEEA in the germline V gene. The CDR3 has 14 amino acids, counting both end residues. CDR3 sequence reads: CASSSIGEGGIQYY.

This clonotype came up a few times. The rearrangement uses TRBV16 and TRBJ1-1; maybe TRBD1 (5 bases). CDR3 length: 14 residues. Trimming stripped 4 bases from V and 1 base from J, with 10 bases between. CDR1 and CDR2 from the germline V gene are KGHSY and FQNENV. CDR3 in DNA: TGTGCCAGCAGCCGTTCCGGGGGGAACACTGAAGCTTTCTTT. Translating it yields CASSRSGGNTEAFF.

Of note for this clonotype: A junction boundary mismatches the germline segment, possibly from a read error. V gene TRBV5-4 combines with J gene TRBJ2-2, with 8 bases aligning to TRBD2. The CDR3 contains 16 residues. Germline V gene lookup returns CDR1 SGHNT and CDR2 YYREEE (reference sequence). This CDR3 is CASSRTSRSWSGELFF. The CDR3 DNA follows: TGTGCCAGCAGCAGGACTAGCAGGAGTTGGAGCGGGGAGCTATTTTTT.

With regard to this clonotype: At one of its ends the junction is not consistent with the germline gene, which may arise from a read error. CDR3 sequence: CSVEEIRSSYEQYF. CDR3 nucleotides: TGCAGTGTTGAGGAGATTAGGAGCTCCTACGAGCAGTACTTC. V gene TRBV29-1 combines with J gene TRBJ2-7; no definite D call. The CDR3 has 14 residues. In germline, CDR1 is SQVTM, CDR2 ANQGSEA.

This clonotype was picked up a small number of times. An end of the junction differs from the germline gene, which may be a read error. In DNA, the CDR3 is TGTGCCGGCAGCTCTCCCCCGTATTCTTCCTCTAGCGGCAGCACAGATACGCAATATTTT. Translated, it gives CAGSSPPYSSSSGSTDTQYF. This sequence joins TRBV11-3 and TRBJ2-3; 7 nucleotides align to TRBD2. The CDR3 totals 20 residues. CDR1 and CDR2 from the germline V gene are SGHNT and YENEEA.

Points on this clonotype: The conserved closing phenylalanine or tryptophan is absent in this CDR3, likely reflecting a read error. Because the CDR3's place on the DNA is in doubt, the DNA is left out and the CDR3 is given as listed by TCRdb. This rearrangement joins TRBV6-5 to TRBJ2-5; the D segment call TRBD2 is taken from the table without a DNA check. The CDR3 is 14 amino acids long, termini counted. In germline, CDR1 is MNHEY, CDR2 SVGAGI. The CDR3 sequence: CASTTSGVGETRYL.

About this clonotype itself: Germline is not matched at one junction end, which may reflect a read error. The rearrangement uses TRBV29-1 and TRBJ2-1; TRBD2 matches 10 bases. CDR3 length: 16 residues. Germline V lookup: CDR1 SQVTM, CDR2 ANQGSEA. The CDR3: CGVEGTSEAYYNGQFF. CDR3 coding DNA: TGCGGCGTTGAGGGGACTAGCGAAGCCTACTACAATGGGCAGTTCTTC.

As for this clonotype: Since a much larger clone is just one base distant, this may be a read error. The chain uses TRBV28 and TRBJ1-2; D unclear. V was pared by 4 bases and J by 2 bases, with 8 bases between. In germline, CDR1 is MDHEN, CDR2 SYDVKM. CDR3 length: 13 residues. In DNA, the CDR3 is TGTGCCAGCAGTTACTGGGAAAACTATGGCTACACCTTC. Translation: CASSYWENYGYTF.

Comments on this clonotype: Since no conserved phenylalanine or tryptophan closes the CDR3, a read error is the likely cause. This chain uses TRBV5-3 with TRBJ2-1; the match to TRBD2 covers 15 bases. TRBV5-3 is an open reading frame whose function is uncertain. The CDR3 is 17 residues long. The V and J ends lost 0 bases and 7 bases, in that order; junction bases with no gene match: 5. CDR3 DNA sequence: TGTGCCAGAAGCTTGGTCGGACTAGCGGGGGGGCCAAATGAGCAGTTCTCC. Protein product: CARSLVGLAGGPNEQFS.

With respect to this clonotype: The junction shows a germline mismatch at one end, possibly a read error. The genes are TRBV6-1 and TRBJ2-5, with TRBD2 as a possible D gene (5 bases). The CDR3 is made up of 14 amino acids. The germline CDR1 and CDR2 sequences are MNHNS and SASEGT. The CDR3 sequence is CASSEPGLGETLYF. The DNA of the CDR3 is TGTGCCAGCAGTGAACCGGGGTTAGGAGAGACCCTGTACTTC.

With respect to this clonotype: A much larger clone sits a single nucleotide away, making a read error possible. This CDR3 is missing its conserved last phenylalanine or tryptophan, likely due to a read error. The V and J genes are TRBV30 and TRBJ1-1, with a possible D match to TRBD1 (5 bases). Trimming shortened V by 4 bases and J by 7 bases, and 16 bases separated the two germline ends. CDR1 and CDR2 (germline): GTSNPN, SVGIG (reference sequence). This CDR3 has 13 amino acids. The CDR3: CAWNRGTEDEAFS. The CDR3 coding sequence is TGTGCCTGGAATCGGGGCACGGAGGATGAAGCTTTCTCT.

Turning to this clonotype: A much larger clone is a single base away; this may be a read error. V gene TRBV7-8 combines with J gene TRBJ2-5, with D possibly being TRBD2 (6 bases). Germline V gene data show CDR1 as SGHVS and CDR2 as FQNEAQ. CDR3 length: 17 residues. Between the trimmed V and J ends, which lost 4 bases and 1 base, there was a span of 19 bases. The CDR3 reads CASSSSGRWARQETQYF. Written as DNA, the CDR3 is TGTGCCAGCAGCTCCAGCGGGCGGTGGGCGCGCCAAGAGACCCAGTACTTC.

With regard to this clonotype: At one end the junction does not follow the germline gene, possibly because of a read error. CDR3 DNA: TGCAACGTTGGGGCCCCTCGCGGGTCCCAAGAGACCCAGTACTTC. Encoded protein: CNVGAPRGSQETQYF. The V gene is TRBV29-1, the J gene TRBJ2-5, with D tentatively TRBD1 or TRBD2 (5 bases each). This CDR3 contains 15 residues. Germline values: CDR1 SQVTM, CDR2 ANQGSEA.

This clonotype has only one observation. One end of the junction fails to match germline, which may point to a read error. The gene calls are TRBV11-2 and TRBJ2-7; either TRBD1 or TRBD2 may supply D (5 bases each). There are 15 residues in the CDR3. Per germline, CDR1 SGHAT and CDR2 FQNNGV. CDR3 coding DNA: TGTGCCAGCAGTTTAATGTGGGGGAGCTCCTACGAGCTGTACTTC. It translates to CASSLMWGSSYELYF.

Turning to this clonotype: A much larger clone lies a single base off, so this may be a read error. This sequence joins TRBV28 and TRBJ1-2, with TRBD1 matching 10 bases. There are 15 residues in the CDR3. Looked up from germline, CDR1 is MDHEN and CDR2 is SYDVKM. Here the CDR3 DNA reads TGTGCCAACAGTTTTACCGGACAGGGGGTCTATGGCTACACCTTC. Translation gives CANSFTGQGVYGYTF.

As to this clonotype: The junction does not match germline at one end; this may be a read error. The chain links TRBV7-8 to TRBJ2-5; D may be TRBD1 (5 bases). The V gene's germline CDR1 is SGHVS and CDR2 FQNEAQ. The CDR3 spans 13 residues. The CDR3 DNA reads TGTGTCAGCAGCATCAGGGTTCTCGAGACCCAGTACTTC. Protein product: CVSSIRVLETQYF.

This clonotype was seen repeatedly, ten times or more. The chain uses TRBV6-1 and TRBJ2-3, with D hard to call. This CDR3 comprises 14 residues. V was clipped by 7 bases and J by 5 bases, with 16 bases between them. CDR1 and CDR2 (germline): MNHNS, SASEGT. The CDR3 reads CASTINFDGDTQYF. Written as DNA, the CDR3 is TGTGCCAGCACCATCAATTTCGACGGAGATACGCAGTATTTT.

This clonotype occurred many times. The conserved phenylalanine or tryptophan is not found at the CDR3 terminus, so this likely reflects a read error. The chain's CDR3 is CASFPGGAGANVLTS. DNA for the CDR3: TGCGCCAGCTTCCCAGGGGGCGCTGGGGCCAACGTCCTGACTTCC. V and J are TRBV5-1 and TRBJ2-6; 8 bases are a match to TRBD1. The junction had 5 bases not matched to a gene; V was cut back by 7 bases and J by 2 bases. This CDR3 comprises 15 residues. CDR1 and CDR2 (germline): SGHRS, YFSETQ.

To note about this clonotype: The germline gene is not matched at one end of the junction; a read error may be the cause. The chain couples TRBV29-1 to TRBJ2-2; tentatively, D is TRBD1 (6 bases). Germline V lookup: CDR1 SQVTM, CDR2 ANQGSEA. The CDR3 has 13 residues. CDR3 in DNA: TGCAGCGACGGTGAGAGGGACACCGGGGAGCTGCTTTTT. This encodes CSDGERDTGELLF.

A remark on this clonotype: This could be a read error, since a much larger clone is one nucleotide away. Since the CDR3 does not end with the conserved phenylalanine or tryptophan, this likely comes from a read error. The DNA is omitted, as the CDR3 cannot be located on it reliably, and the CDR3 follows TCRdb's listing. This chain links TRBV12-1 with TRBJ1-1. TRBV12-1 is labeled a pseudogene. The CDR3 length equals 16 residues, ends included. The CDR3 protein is CASSQYKGLRDTEAFL.

In DNA form, the CDR3 reads TGCAGCGCTGGATCCAAAAACATTCAGTACTTC. Encoded protein: CSAGSKNIQYF. The V and J genes are TRBV29-1 and TRBJ2-4, with D hard to call. Germline CDR1 reads SQVTM; CDR2 reads ANQGSEA. V lost 7 bases and J lost 2, with 6 bases in between. CDR3 size: 11 residues.

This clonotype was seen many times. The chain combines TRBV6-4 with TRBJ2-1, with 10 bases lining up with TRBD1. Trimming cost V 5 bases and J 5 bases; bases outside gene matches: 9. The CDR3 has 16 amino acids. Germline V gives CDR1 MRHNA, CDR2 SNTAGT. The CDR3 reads CASSNNAGTGDNEQFF. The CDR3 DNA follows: TGTGCCAGCAGTAATAACGCCGGGACAGGGGACAATGAGCAGTTCTTC.

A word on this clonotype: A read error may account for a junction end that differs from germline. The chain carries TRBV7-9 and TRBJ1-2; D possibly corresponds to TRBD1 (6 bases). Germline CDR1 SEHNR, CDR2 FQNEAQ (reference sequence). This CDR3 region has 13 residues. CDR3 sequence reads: CASSFGTYYGYIF. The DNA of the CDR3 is TGTGCCAGTAGCTTCGGGACATACTATGGTTACATCTTC.

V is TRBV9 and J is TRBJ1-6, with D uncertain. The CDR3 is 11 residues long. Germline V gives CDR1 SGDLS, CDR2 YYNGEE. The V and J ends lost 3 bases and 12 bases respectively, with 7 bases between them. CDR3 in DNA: TGTGCCAGCAGCGAGGAGGAACCCCTCCACTTT. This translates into CASSEEEPLHF.

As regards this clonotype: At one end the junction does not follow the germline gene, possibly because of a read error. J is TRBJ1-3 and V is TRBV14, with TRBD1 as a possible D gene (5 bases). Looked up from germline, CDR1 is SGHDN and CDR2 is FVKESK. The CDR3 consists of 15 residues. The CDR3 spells CACSQERTLRNTIYF. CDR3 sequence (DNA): TGTGCCTGCAGCCAGGAAAGGACACTGAGAAACACCATATATTTT. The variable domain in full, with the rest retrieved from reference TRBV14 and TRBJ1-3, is EAGVTQFPSHSVIEKGQTVTLRCDPISGHDNLYWYRRVMGKEIKFLLHFVKESKQDESGMPNNRFLAERTGGTYSTLKVQPAELEDSGVYFCACSQERTLRNTIYFGEGSWLTVV.

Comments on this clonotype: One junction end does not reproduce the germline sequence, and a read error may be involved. CDR3 amino acids: CASSLGRDNSYEQYF. CDR3 nucleotides: TGTGCCAGTAGCTTGGGCCGGGACAACTCCTACGAGCAGTACTTC. The gene calls are TRBV5-4 and TRBJ2-7; TRBD1 is a possible D gene (6 bases). Germline V gene data show CDR1 as SGHNT and CDR2 as YYREEE (reference sequence). The length of the CDR3 is 15 residues. The full variable domain, its missing parts supplied by reference TRBV5-4 and TRBJ2-7, is ETGVTQSPTHLIKTRGQQVTLRCSSQSGHNTVSWYQQALGQGPQFIFQYYREEENGRGNFPPRFSGLQFPNYSSELNVNALELDDSALYLCASSLGRDNSYEQYFGPGTRLTVT.

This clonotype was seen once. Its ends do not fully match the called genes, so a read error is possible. In DNA, the CDR3 is TGTGGCAGCAACAACAGAGGGCTAGCGGAGGGCTCCTACAATGAGCAGTTCTTC. This gives the protein CGSNNRGLAEGSYNEQFF. The rearrangement links TRBV6-2 or TRBV6-3 to TRBJ2-1; the match to TRBD2 covers 7 bases. This CDR3 spans 18 amino acids. Germline loops: CDR1 MNHEY, CDR2 SVGEGT.

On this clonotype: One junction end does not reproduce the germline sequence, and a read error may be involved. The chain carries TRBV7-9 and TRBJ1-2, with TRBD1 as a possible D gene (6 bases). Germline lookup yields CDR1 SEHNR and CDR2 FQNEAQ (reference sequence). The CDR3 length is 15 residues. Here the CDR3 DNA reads TGTGCCAGTAGCTTGCGGGGGGCGACTCACTATGGCTACACCTTC. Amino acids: CASSLRGATHYGYTF.

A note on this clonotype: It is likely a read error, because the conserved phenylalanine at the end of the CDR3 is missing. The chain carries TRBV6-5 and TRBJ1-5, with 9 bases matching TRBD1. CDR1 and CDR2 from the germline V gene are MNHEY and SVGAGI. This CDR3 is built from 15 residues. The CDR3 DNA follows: TGTGTCAGCAGTTGGAGCCGGGACAGGGTACAGCCCCAGCATTAT. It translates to CVSSWSRDRVQPQHY.